This T cell receptor beta chain was identified during a study of read filtering for tumor transcriptome and immune sequencing. About this clonotype itself: The junction departs from the called germline gene at one end, perhaps through a read error.

Per the germline V gene, CDR1 is SGHTA and CDR2 is FQGTGA. The CDR3 is 15 residues long. From approximately 430 ng of RNA, a library with molecular barcoded alpha/delta and beta/gamma adaptors was made. MiXCR, applied by TCRdb to the reads, yields one record per CDR3 protein. The sample carries approximately 24,000 distinct CDR3 sequences, approximately 22% recorded once. Sequencing input: a population of CD138-negative cells sorted from bone marrow. The chain couples TRBV7-3 to TRBJ2-1; D is unresolved. This clonotype was sampled from a donor at least 40 years old with multiple myeloma. CDR3 nucleotide sequence: TGTGCCAGCAGTTTATCTTGGGTGGGGTCCAATGAGCAGTTCTTT. Translating gives CASSLSWVGSNEQFF.